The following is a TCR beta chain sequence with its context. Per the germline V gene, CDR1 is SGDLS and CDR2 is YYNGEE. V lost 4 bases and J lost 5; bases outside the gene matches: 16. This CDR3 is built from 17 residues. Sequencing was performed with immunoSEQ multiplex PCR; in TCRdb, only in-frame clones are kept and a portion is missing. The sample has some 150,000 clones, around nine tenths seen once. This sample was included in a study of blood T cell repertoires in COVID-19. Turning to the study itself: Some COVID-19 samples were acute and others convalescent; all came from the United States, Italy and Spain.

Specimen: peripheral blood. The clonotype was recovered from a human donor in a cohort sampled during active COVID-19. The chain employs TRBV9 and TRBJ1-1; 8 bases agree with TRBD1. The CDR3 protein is CASSPMTGDSGRTEAFF. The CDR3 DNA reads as TGTGCCAGCAGCCCCATGACAGGGGATTCCGGAAGGACTGAAGCTTTCTTT.